Here is one T cell receptor (beta chain) with its context. Sequencing used immunoSEQ multiplex PCR; TCRdb keeps in-frame clones, though not all of them. Among hundreds of thousands of clones listed, more than 80% were seen once. The data derive from a study of blood T cell repertoires in COVID-19. Participant reports of clinical history set cohort assignment. Germline CDR1 MDHEN, CDR2 SYDVKM. Between the trimmed V and J ends, which lost 1 base and 7 bases, there was a span of 17 bases. The CDR3 runs to 16 residues. The clonotype originates from a man aged 30-40 years who had recovered from COVID-19. The specimen sequenced was PBMCs or T cells enriched from blood (not recorded which). The rearrangement uses TRBV28 and TRBJ2-4; D may be TRBD1 (6 bases). The CDR3 spells CASSLYASGAVNIQYF. In nucleotides, the CDR3 is TGTGCCAGCAGTTTATATGCATCAGGGGCCGTGAACATTCAGTACTTC.